The 14 T cell receptor beta chains below were found in one sample sequenced in a study of blood T cell repertoires in COVID-19. Assay used: immunoSEQ multiplex PCR; TCRdb lists only in-frame clones, some missing. The data contain a few hundred thousand clones, around 82% of them seen just once; the ten biggest clones take up approximately 3%. The sequenced sample was peripheral blood. Receptors were obtained from a woman under 40 who had recovered from COVID-19.

The chain recombines TRBV11-2 with TRBJ2-6, with TRBD1 as a possible D gene (6 bases). V gave up 10 bases and J gave up 0 bases, with 16 bases separating them. Germline CDR1 is SGHAT and CDR2 is FQNNGV. The CDR3 runs 16 residues. CDR3: CATHGTDSSGANVLTF. The CDR3 DNA sequence: TGTGCCACCCACGGTACGGACAGCTCTGGGGCCAACGTCCTGACTTTC.

J is TRBJ1-3 and V is TRBV2; TRBD1 aligns across 10 bases. The CDR3 runs 17 residues. Germline CDR1 SNHLY, CDR2 FYNNEI. The junction had 12 bases not matched to a gene; V was cut back by 7 bases and J by 3 bases. Written as DNA, the CDR3 is TGTGCCAGCACCCTCCGGGACAGGGGAATGAGTGGAAACACCATATATTTT. This translates into CASTLRDRGMSGNTIYF.

This clone occurred once. V and J are TRBV6-1 and TRBJ1-2, with 10 bases identical to TRBD1. Trimming removed 1 base from V and 13 bases from J; junction bases left unmatched: 12. The CDR3 runs to 15 residues. From germline, CDR1 is MNHNS and CDR2 SASEGT. The CDR3 DNA sequence: TGTGCCAGCAGTGAAGTTTCCGGGACAGGGGATAGGAGCACCTTC. Translated, it gives CASSEVSGTGDRSTF.

The rearrangement joins TRBV6-6 to TRBJ2-7; D is unresolved. Trimming took 0 bases from V and 12 from J, leaving 12 bases between them. Germline lookup yields CDR1 MNHNY and CDR2 SVGAGI (reference sequence). There are 12 residues in the CDR3. The CDR3 loop is CASSYSRIPPYF. Here the CDR3 DNA reads TGTGCCAGCAGTTACTCGCGGATCCCTCCGTACTTC.

V is TRBV12-5 and J is TRBJ2-3, with a weak D call TRBD1 (6 bases). Germline V gene sequence: CDR1 LGHNT, CDR2 FRNRAP. V lost 1 base, J lost 3 bases, and 14 bases lay in between. The CDR3 has 16 residues. Here the CDR3 reads CASGLGPGQGTDTQYF. In nucleotides, the CDR3 is TGTGCTAGTGGTTTGGGTCCAGGGCAGGGGACAGATACGCAGTATTTT.

The chain couples TRBV5-4 to TRBJ2-1, with TRBD2 matching over 8 bases. Per the germline V gene, CDR1 is SGHNT and CDR2 is YYREEE (reference sequence). With V trimmed by 2 bases and J by 7 bases, 8 bases remained unmatched. There are 15 residues in the CDR3. The CDR3 is CASSLSKGTSNEQFF. Written as DNA, the CDR3 is TGTGCCAGCAGCTTATCGAAGGGGACTAGTAATGAGCAGTTCTTC.

This chain links TRBV6-1 with TRBJ2-7, with D hard to call. Germline CDR1 reads MNHNS; CDR2 reads SASEGT. Between the trimmed V and J ends, which lost 2 bases and 4 bases, there was a span of 9 bases. The CDR3 is 13 amino acids. CDR3 in amino acids: CASSETQKYEQYF. In nucleotides, the CDR3 is TGTGCCAGCAGTGAAACCCAGAAATACGAGCAGTACTTC.

This clone showed up just once. CDR3 bases: TGTGCCAGTAGACCGACAACAGGGATGGGGTCTGGAAACACCATATATTTT. As protein: CASRPTTGMGSGNTIYF. The chain joins TRBV19 to TRBJ1-3; the D gene is possibly TRBD1 (6 bases). The CDR3 spans 17 residues. Per the germline V gene, CDR1 is LNHDA and CDR2 is SQIVND (reference sequence). The V gene lost 6 bases and the J gene lost 1 base, with 19 bases spanning the gap.

The chain joins TRBV4-2 to TRBJ2-7, with 8 nucleotides matching TRBD1. This CDR3 contains 14 residues. The germline V gene encodes CDR1 LGHNA and CDR2 YNFKEQ. The junction had 9 bases not matched to a gene; V was cut back by 6 bases and J by 5 bases. CDR3 region: CASSLGQGFDEQYF. In DNA form, the CDR3 reads TGTGCCAGCAGTCTCGGACAGGGCTTCGACGAGCAGTACTTC.

V and J are TRBV5-1 and TRBJ2-5; 8 bases map to TRBD1. The junction had 17 bases not matched to a gene; V was cut back by 6 bases and J by 7 bases. This CDR3 is built from 16 residues. Germline V CDR1 and CDR2: SGHRS, YFSETQ. CDR3 protein: CASNLEADRGPATQYF. The DNA of the CDR3 is TGCGCCAGCAACCTCGAGGCAGACAGGGGACCTGCGACCCAGTACTTC.

This clone has only one observation. J is TRBJ1-4 and V is TRBV21-1; the DNA was not compared with TRBD1, the D call given in the table. TRBV21-1 is classified as a pseudogene. CDR3 length: 17 residues. The CDR3 loop is CASSLGDRGRVAEKLFF. The CDR3 DNA sequence: TGTGCCAGCAGCTTAGGGGACAGGGGGCGGGTGGCTGAAAAACTGTTTTTT.

The chain's CDR3 is CASSGIAGGDTGELFF. CDR3 DNA: TGCGCCAGCAGCGGAATAGCGGGAGGAGACACCGGGGAGCTGTTTTTT. This chain uses TRBV5-1 with TRBJ2-2; TRBD2 matches 10 bases. The germline V gene has CDR1 SGHRS and CDR2 YFSETQ. V lost 4 bases and J lost 3; bases outside the gene matches: 6. This CDR3 is built from 16 residues.

The chain couples TRBV10-2 to TRBJ2-1; 9 positions agree with TRBD2. Germline CDR1 reads WSHSY; CDR2 reads SAAADI. J lost 4 bases, V lost 8 bases, and 12 bases had no gene match. This CDR3 has 16 residues. The chain's CDR3 is CASRKGSGRDYNEQFF. The CDR3 DNA reads as TGCGCCAGCCGGAAGGGTAGCGGGAGAGATTACAATGAGCAGTTCTTC.

The chain carries TRBV20-1 and TRBJ2-1; 10 nucleotides align to TRBD2. V shed 3 bases, J shed 8 bases, and the junction held 7 bases outside the gene matches. The CDR3 runs to 14 residues. The germline CDR1 and CDR2 sequences are DFQATT and SNEGSKA (reference sequence). The CDR3 nucleotides are TGCAGTGCTAGTCCCCTAGCGGGAGTCCATGAGCAGTTCTTC. Its translation: CSASPLAGVHEQFF.